The 29 T cell receptor beta chains below were found in one sample sequenced in a study of untreated major depressive disorder. Study outcomes and limitations: Compared with controls, depressed patients showed more TRBV05-01 (Vbeta 5.1) usage in CD4+ T cells.

For these TCRs, the target antigens are not known. Sequencing used immunoSEQ multiplex PCR; TCRdb keeps in-frame clones, though not all of them. The sample contains under 20,000 clones, around 90% of which appear only once. The material sequenced was CD4+ T cells from PBMCs. These TCRs come from a woman between 40 and 55 years old with major depressive disorder.

The chain has TRBV4-1 and TRBJ1-2, with a weak D call TRBD1 (6 bases). This CDR3 is 16 amino acids long. From germline, CDR1 is MGHRA and CDR2 YSYEKL. Trimming took off 0 bases at V and 2 bases at J, with 13 bases between the two ends. As DNA, the CDR3 is TGCGCCAGCAGCCAAGATCGCCCCGGGGGCAACTATGGCTACACCTTC. It encodes CASSQDRPGGNYGYTF.

The chain links TRBV2 to TRBJ2-7; D is ambiguous. The CDR3 runs to 13 residues. Germline CDR1 is SNHLY and CDR2 is FYNNEI. V lost 6 bases and J lost 4, with 13 bases in between. The CDR3 nucleotides are TGTGCCAGCAGAAGGCCGGCGAAATACGAGCAGTACTTC. Its protein is CASRRPAKYEQYF. The full variable domain, in which reference TRBV2 and TRBJ2-7 provide the parts outside the CDR3, is EPEVTQTPSHQVTQMGQEVILRCVPISNHLYFYWYRQILGQKVEFLVSFYNNEISEKSEIFDDQFSVERPDGSNFTLKIRSTKLEDSAMYFCASRRPAKYEQYFGPGTRLTVT.

The chain combines TRBV7-9 with TRBJ2-7; 7 nucleotides agree with TRBD1. There are 15 residues in the CDR3. Per germline, CDR1 SEHNR and CDR2 FQNEAQ (reference sequence). Trimming took 4 bases from V and 5 from J; bases not matched to a gene: 11. As DNA, the CDR3 is TGTGCCAGCAGCTCTTCCGGGACAGAAGGCCACGAGCAGTACGTC. As protein: CASSSSGTEGHEQYV.

The V and J genes are TRBV28 and TRBJ2-7; D ambiguous. Trimming cost V 5 bases and J 3 bases, with 11 bases left between them. The CDR3 is made up of 13 amino acids. The germline V gene has CDR1 MDHEN and CDR2 SYDVKM. The CDR3 loop reads CASSHGRNYEQYV. The CDR3 nucleotides read TGTGCCAGCAGTCATGGACGGAACTACGAGCAGTACGTC.

The chain recombines TRBV7-2 with TRBJ1-1; 7 bases fit TRBD1. Germline lookup yields CDR1 SGHTA and CDR2 FQGNSA. Unmatched junction bases numbered 14, after V lost 8 bases and J lost 8 bases. The CDR3 totals 14 residues. The CDR3 protein is CASHPDWRQGEAFF. Written as DNA, the CDR3 is TGTGCCAGCCATCCCGATTGGAGACAGGGAGAAGCTTTCTTT.

The chain has TRBV6-1 and TRBJ2-3, with TRBD1 identical over 8 bases. Germline CDR1 and CDR2: MNHNS and SASEGT. V was clipped by 4 bases and J by 3 bases; unmatched bases: 6. The CDR3 contains 15 residues. This CDR3 is CASSVRDRQTDTQYF. In DNA form, the CDR3 reads TGTGCCAGCAGTGTCCGGGACAGGCAAACAGATACGCAGTATTTT.

The chain recombines TRBV5-1 with TRBJ2-1; 9 bases fit TRBD1. V shed 0 bases, J shed 9 bases, and the junction held 7 bases outside the gene matches. Germline assignment: CDR1 SGHRS and CDR2 YFSETQ. The CDR3 is 15 amino acids. Here the CDR3 reads CASSLDGTGIAEQFF. The CDR3 nucleotides are TGCGCCAGCAGCTTGGATGGGACAGGGATCGCTGAGCAGTTCTTC. Using reference TRBV5-1 and TRBJ2-1 for the parts outside the CDR3, the full variable domain is KAGVTQTPRYLIKTRGQQVTLSCSPISGHRSVSWYQQTPGQGLQFLFEYFSETQRNKGNFPGRFSGRQFSNSRSEMNVSTLELGDSALYLCASSLDGTGIAEQFFGPGTRLTVL.

This clone was seen a single time. This chain links TRBV2 with TRBJ2-4, with unresolved D. CDR3 length equals 13 residues. Germline V gene sequence: CDR1 SNHLY, CDR2 FYNNEI. V lost 2 bases to trimming and J lost 11 bases, with 13 bases between them. The CDR3 nucleotides are TGTGCCAGCAGTGAATCATCAGATACCGTTCAGTACTTC. Amino acids: CASSESSDTVQYF.

This clone showed up just a few times. The V gene is TRBV2, the J gene TRBJ1-2; TRBD1 is a possible D gene (6 bases). This CDR3 region has 12 residues. Trimming took 7 bases from V and 7 from J, leaving 13 bases between them. Germline CDR1 and CDR2: SNHLY and FYNNEI. Here the CDR3 reads CASNEQGSGYTF. CDR3 DNA sequence: TGTGCCAGCAACGAACAGGGAAGTGGCTACACCTTC.

The J gene is TRBJ1-3, the V gene TRBV6-1; no clear D gene. The CDR3 totals 13 residues. Between the trimmed V and J ends, which lost 6 bases and 0 bases, there was a span of 6 bases. CDR1 is MNHNS and CDR2 is SASEGT in the germline V gene. In DNA, the CDR3 is TGTGCCAGCAGAACCTTCTCTGGAAACACCATATATTTT. It specifies CASRTFSGNTIYF.

The chain is built from TRBV7-9 and TRBJ1-1; a weak D match, TRBD1 (5 bases). The CDR3 has 15 amino acids. Germline assignment: CDR1 SEHNR and CDR2 FQNEAQ (reference sequence). V was pared by 5 bases and J by 2 bases, with 15 bases between. CDR3 sequence reads: CASSTRGGRNTEAFF. The CDR3 nucleotides are TGTGCCAGCAGCACCCGGGGCGGGCGTAACACTGAAGCTTTCTTT.

The V gene is TRBV18, the J gene TRBJ2-3, with TRBD1 matching 7 bases. Germline CDR1 reads KGHSH; CDR2 reads LQKENI. With V trimmed by 4 bases and J by 3 bases, 7 bases remained unmatched. The CDR3 extends over 15 amino acids. The CDR3 region has the DNA TGTGCCAGCTCACTCCGGGACAGTTTTACAGATACGCAGTATTTT. Its protein product is CASSLRDSFTDTQYF.

The CDR3, as DNA: TGTGCCAGCAGCCGGGACAGGAACAGTGGATACAATGAGCAGTTCTTC. The encoded protein is CASSRDRNSGYNEQFF. This chain links TRBV2 with TRBJ2-1, with 8 positions matching TRBD1. The germline V gene has CDR1 SNHLY and CDR2 FYNNEI. The trim removed 6 bases at V and 4 bases at J, leaving 11 bases unmatched. The CDR3 is made up of 16 amino acids. Supplemented by reference TRBV2 and TRBJ2-1, the full variable domain reads EPEVTQTPSHQVTQMGQEVILRCVPISNHLYFYWYRQILGQKVEFLVSFYNNEISEKSEIFDDQFSVERPDGSNFTLKIRSTKLEDSAMYFCASSRDRNSGYNEQFFGPGTRLTVL.

This clone was seen only a few times. This CDR3 reads CASSGGRAYGYTF. In DNA form, the CDR3 reads TGTGCCAGCAGCGGTGGACGGGCCTATGGCTACACCTTC. The chain couples TRBV6-1 to TRBJ1-2; no firm D call. Looked up from germline, CDR1 is MNHNS and CDR2 is SASEGT. Trimming removed 6 bases at V and 4 bases at J, with 12 bases between. This CDR3 region has 13 residues.

The chain joins TRBV10-3 to TRBJ1-3; D not resolved. V gave up 8 bases and J gave up 0 bases, with 14 bases separating them. The CDR3 runs 15 residues. CDR1 and CDR2 from the germline V gene are ENHRY and SYGVKD. The CDR3 here is CAIWVGISSGNTIYF. Written as DNA, the CDR3 is TGTGCCATCTGGGTGGGCATTAGCTCTGGAAACACCATATATTTT.

The chain links TRBV9 to TRBJ2-5, with D maybe TRBD2 (6 bases). The germline CDR1 and CDR2 sequences are SGDLS and YYNGEE. The V and J ends lost 4 bases and 5 bases respectively, with 12 bases between them. This CDR3 is 13 amino acids long. CDR3 DNA sequence: TGTGCCAGCAGCCGGGACTTGCGGGAGACCCAGTACTTC. Protein: CASSRDLRETQYF.

V gene TRBV12-5 combines with J gene TRBJ2-7; 8 bases are a match to TRBD1. The CDR3 is made up of 16 amino acids. J was trimmed by 3 bases and V by 10 bases; bases with no gene match: 17. Germline V gene lookup returns CDR1 LGHNT and CDR2 FRNRAP. CDR3 region: CAKARGLQEVDYEQYF. CDR3 DNA: TGTGCTAAGGCCAGGGGGCTGCAAGAGGTTGACTACGAGCAGTACTTC.

The chain is built from TRBV11-3 and TRBJ2-1, with D hard to call. This CDR3 region has 12 residues. Germline CDR1 and CDR2: SGHNT and YENEEA. V lost 0 bases to trimming and J lost 7 bases, with 4 bases between them. CDR3 nucleotide sequence: TGTGCCAGCAGCTTAGATCGGAATGAGCAGTTCTTC. It is translated as CASSLDRNEQFF.

The rearrangement uses TRBV11-1 and TRBJ2-6; tentative D call: TRBD1 (6 bases). The CDR3 is 15 residues long. The V gene lost 6 bases and the J gene lost 2 bases, with 11 bases spanning the gap. Germline CDR1 and CDR2: SGHAT and FQDESV (reference sequence). For the CDR3, the DNA is TGTGCCAGCAGGCCAACAGGGCCTGGGGCCAACGTCCTGACTTTC. Amino acid sequence: CASRPTGPGANVLTF. The full variable domain, its missing parts supplied by reference TRBV11-1 and TRBJ2-6, is EAEVAQSPRYKITEKSQAVAFWCDPISGHATLYWYRQILGQGPELLVQFQDESVVDDSQLPKDRFSAERLKGVDSTLKIQPAELGDSAMYLCASRPTGPGANVLTFGAGSRLTVL.

The V and J genes are TRBV19 and TRBJ1-1; TRBD1 is a possible D gene (5 bases). V was cut by 2 bases and J by 0 bases, with 10 bases left in between. The CDR3 runs 15 residues. Germline V gives CDR1 LNHDA, CDR2 SQIVND (reference sequence). This CDR3 is CASSITGTLNTEAFF. DNA for the CDR3: TGTGCCAGTAGTATAACCGGGACCTTGAACACTGAAGCTTTCTTT.

This clone was seen a handful of times. The genes are TRBV6-1 and TRBJ1-2; 7 positions match TRBD1. V trimming: 6 bases; J trimming: 7 bases; junction bases outside the gene matches: 2. Germline V CDR1 and CDR2: MNHNS, SASEGT. The CDR3 consists of 11 residues. CDR3 sequence reads: CASRTGIGYTF. In nucleotides, the CDR3 is TGTGCCAGCAGGACAGGGATTGGCTACACCTTC.

The chain is built from TRBV5-6 and TRBJ2-3; no reliable D call. V shed 6 bases and J shed 1 base, with 15 bases lying between them. This CDR3 spans 15 amino acids. In germline, CDR1 is SGHDT, CDR2 YYEEEE. CDR3 sequence: CASTPPKGGTDTQYF. The CDR3 coding sequence is TGTGCCAGCACCCCCCCGAAGGGCGGCACAGATACGCAGTATTTT.

Only one count was recorded for this clone. This rearrangement joins TRBV5-4 to TRBJ2-4; D uncertain. Germline V gene data show CDR1 as SGHNT and CDR2 as YYREEE (reference sequence). This CDR3 has 13 residues. The germline V and J ends were trimmed by 8 bases and 6 bases, with 15 bases remaining between them. The CDR3 reads CASQARNGNIQYF. DNA of the CDR3: TGTGCCAGTCAAGCGCGAAACGGAAACATTCAGTACTTC.

The chain uses TRBV19 and TRBJ1-6; D is unclear. V dropped 7 bases and J dropped 1 base, with 11 bases sitting between them. CDR1 and CDR2 (germline): LNHDA, SQIVND (reference sequence). This CDR3 has 15 amino acids. This CDR3 reads CASTPQKSYNSPLHF. In nucleotides, the CDR3 is TGTGCCAGTACCCCGCAGAAATCCTATAATTCACCCCTCCACTTT.

The chain has TRBV7-8 and TRBJ1-2; D uncertain. The CDR3 sequence is 13 residues long. Germline CDR1 and CDR2: SGHVS and FQNEAQ. V was trimmed by 3 bases and J by 8 bases, leaving 13 bases between them. CDR3 sequence (DNA): TGTGCCAGCAGCTTCCGCCTACCCGCGGGCTACACCTTC. Encoded protein: CASSFRLPAGYTF.

CDR3 sequence: CASSGDLTGEKLFF. The CDR3 DNA sequence: TGCGCCAGCAGCGGAGACTTAACGGGGGAAAAACTGTTTTTT. V gene TRBV5-1 combines with J gene TRBJ1-4, with unresolved D. Between the trimmed V and J ends, which lost 4 bases and 8 bases, there was a span of 15 bases. Germline CDR1 SGHRS, CDR2 YFSETQ. This CDR3 has 14 amino acids. Full variable domain (missing parts from reference TRBV5-1 and TRBJ1-4): KAGVTQTPRYLIKTRGQQVTLSCSPISGHRSVSWYQQTPGQGLQFLFEYFSETQRNKGNFPGRFSGRQFSNSRSEMNVSTLELGDSALYLCASSGDLTGEKLFFGSGTQLSVL.

The chain uses TRBV29-1 and TRBJ1-2; D is perhaps TRBD1 (6 bases). The germline V gene has CDR1 SQVTM and CDR2 ANQGSEA. The CDR3 has 11 amino acids. Trimming took 5 bases from V and 5 from J, leaving 9 bases between them. The CDR3 here is CSVRQGYGYTF. CDR3 nucleotide sequence: TGCAGCGTTAGGCAGGGGTATGGCTACACCTTC.

Written as DNA, the CDR3 is TGCGCCAGCAGACCGGACGGGGGCTGGAACACTGAAGCTTTCTTT. The encoded protein is CASRPDGGWNTEAFF. The V call is TRBV10-1, the J call TRBJ1-1, with TRBD1 as a possible D gene (6 bases). Trimming removed 6 bases from V and 1 base from J, with 15 bases in between. The length of the CDR3 is 15 residues. Germline CDR1 and CDR2: WNHNN and SYGVQD (reference sequence).

The gene calls are TRBV19 and TRBJ2-7, with 7 bases fitting TRBD2. After removal of 6 bases from V and 3 bases from J, the junction contained 11 bases not matched to a gene. Germline V CDR1 and CDR2: LNHDA, SQIVND (reference sequence). The CDR3 covers 15 residues. The CDR3 sequence is CASRLSEGGYYEQYF. The CDR3, as DNA: TGTGCCAGTAGATTAAGTGAGGGAGGGTACTACGAGCAGTACTTC.